The next 5 T cell receptor beta chains were all read from a single sample in a study of cytomegalovirus exposure and HLA in healthy donors. The PCR made use of 60 Vbeta and 13 Jbeta primers. Generated by immunoSEQ multiplex PCR, the TCRdb table keeps only in-frame clones and is missing some. This table has more than 150,000 clones, just under 80% appearing once. Sequenced material: PBMCs. Receptors were obtained from a woman between 50 and 59 years old in good health and CMV-seropositive.

The CDR3 region has the DNA TGTGCCAGCAGCTTAACTAGCGGAAGGAACAATGAGCAGTTCTTC. This gives the protein CASSLTSGRNNEQFF. This chain links TRBV7-9 with TRBJ2-1; 8 bases map to TRBD2. The CDR3 consists of 15 residues. CDR1 is SEHNR and CDR2 is FQNEAQ in the germline V gene (reference sequence). V was clipped by 2 bases and J by 5 bases; unmatched bases: 5.

The chain links TRBV7-3 to TRBJ2-1, with 13 positions matching TRBD2. Trimming removed 4 bases from V and 5 bases from J; junction bases left unmatched: 8. From germline, CDR1 is SGHTA and CDR2 FQGTGA. CDR3 length equals 17 residues. This CDR3 is CASSSSTSGGNNNEQFF. CDR3 nucleotide sequence: TGTGCCAGCAGCTCATCGACTAGCGGGGGGAACAACAATGAGCAGTTCTTC.

About this clone: Additional DNA sequences in this sample encode the identical CDR3. This chain uses TRBV5-1 with TRBJ1-1; no clear D. There are 13 residues in the CDR3. Germline V gene sequence: CDR1 SGHRS, CDR2 YFSETQ. V was clipped by 0 bases and J by 7 bases, with 10 bases between them. The DNA of the CDR3 is TGCGCCAGCAGCTTGGTGGGGAGGGATGAAGCTTTCTTT. Translated: CASSLVGRDEAFF.

The gene calls are TRBV4-2 and TRBJ2-1; 7 bases fit TRBD2. The ends lost 3 bases at V and 6 bases at J; junction bases unmatched: 5. CDR1 and CDR2 from the germline V gene are LGHNA and YNFKEQ. The CDR3 has 14 amino acids. The CDR3 sequence: CASSQGTTPNEQFF. CDR3 in DNA: TGTGCCAGCAGCCAGGGGACTACCCCCAATGAGCAGTTCTTC.

This chain links TRBV6-1 with TRBJ1-2; D is possibly TRBD1 (6 bases). Germline loops: CDR1 MNHNS, CDR2 SASEGT. The CDR3 totals 15 residues. V was clipped by 2 bases and J by 5 bases, with 15 bases between them. The CDR3 bases are TGTGCCAGCAGTGAAATGGGGGCGACCCTTTATGGCTACACCTTC. It yields the protein CASSEMGATLYGYTF.